This entry lists 13 T cell receptor beta chains sequenced from one sample in a study of blood T cell repertoires in COVID-19. Method: immunoSEQ multiplex PCR; TCRdb's copy keeps in-frame clones and lacks some. The top ten hold 0.87% of the sample, which has roughly 250,000 clones, 70% to 90% seen once. The sample comprised peripheral blood. These receptors came from a human donor with COVID-19, enrolled during active disease. The donor label of this sample is uncertain.

V gene TRBV4-2 combines with J gene TRBJ2-7, with 10 nucleotides matching TRBD1. The junction had 7 bases not matched to a gene; V was cut back by 4 bases and J by 4 bases. CDR3 length: 15 residues. The V gene's germline CDR1 is LGHNA and CDR2 YNFKEQ. CDR3 region: CASSRLGQGFYEQYF. The CDR3 coding sequence is TGTGCCAGCAGCCGATTGGGACAGGGGTTTTACGAGCAGTACTTC.

The rearrangement joins TRBV29-1 to TRBJ2-7; 12 bases align to TRBD2. The germline V gene has CDR1 SQVTM and CDR2 ANQGSEA. With V trimmed by 5 bases and J by 5 bases, 4 bases remained unmatched. The CDR3 spans 13 residues. CDR3 protein: CSVRTSGIDEQYF. In DNA form, the CDR3 reads TGCAGCGTTAGGACTAGCGGGATAGACGAGCAGTACTTC.

The chain employs TRBV12-3 or TRBV12-4 and TRBJ1-2; 7 nucleotides match TRBD1. The CDR3 has 13 amino acids. With V trimmed by 5 bases and J by 5 bases, 5 bases remained unmatched. The CDR3 region is CASSADRVYGYTF. For the CDR3, the DNA is TGTGCCAGCAGTGCCGACAGGGTTTATGGCTACACCTTC.

V gene TRBV28 combines with J gene TRBJ2-7; D might be TRBD1 (5 bases). CDR1 and CDR2 (germline): MDHEN, SYDVKM. The CDR3 has 12 amino acids. Trimming took 11 bases from V and 3 from J, leaving 14 bases between them. The CDR3 loop reads CAAPGHRYEQYF. As DNA, the CDR3 is TGTGCCGCCCCAGGGCATCGCTACGAGCAGTACTTC.

This rearrangement joins TRBV5-5 to TRBJ2-5, with D possibly matching TRBD1 (5 bases). Trimming left V 2 bases short and J 2 bases short, with 13 bases between. This CDR3 is built from 15 residues. In germline, CDR1 is SGHKS, CDR2 YYEKEE (reference sequence). CDR3 sequence reads: CASSFRGFEQETQYF. The CDR3 DNA reads as TGTGCCAGCAGCTTTAGGGGTTTTGAACAAGAGACCCAGTACTTC.

CDR3: CASSPTGVNTEAFF. CDR3 bases: TGTGCCAGCAGCCCGACAGGGGTGAACACTGAAGCTTTCTTT. The J gene is TRBJ1-1, the V gene TRBV9, with 8 bases identical to TRBD1. Looked up from germline, CDR1 is SGDLS and CDR2 is YYNGEE. J was trimmed by 0 bases and V by 4 bases; bases with no gene match: 2. This CDR3 contains 14 residues.

The gene calls are TRBV5-5 and TRBJ2-5; D gene uncertain. The CDR3 length is 15 residues. The germline V and J ends were trimmed by 0 bases and 5 bases, with 14 bases remaining between them. Germline values: CDR1 SGHKS, CDR2 YYEKEE (reference sequence). The CDR3 protein is CASSLAGSPQETQYF. The CDR3, as DNA: TGTGCCAGCAGCTTGGCAGGCTCCCCCCAGGAGACCCAGTACTTC.

The chain couples TRBV30 to TRBJ2-7; TRBD1 matches at 7 bases. The CDR3 has 13 amino acids. Germline V gene data show CDR1 as GTSNPN and CDR2 as SVGIG (reference sequence). V gave up 5 bases and J gave up 3 bases; unmatched junction bases: 7. In DNA form, the CDR3 reads TGTGCCTGGGGACAGGTGAGACGCTACGAGCAGTACTTC. This gives the protein CAWGQVRRYEQYF.

This clone was detected once. The rearrangement joins TRBV28 to TRBJ2-1; 15 bases fit TRBD2. The V segment lost 8 bases and the J segment 0 bases; nucleotides outside the gene matches: 11. CDR3 length: 19 residues. Germline CDR1 MDHEN, CDR2 SYDVKM. As DNA, the CDR3 is TGTGCCAGCTGGGGAGGACTAGCGGGAGGGCCCAGCTCCTACAATGAGCAGTTCTTC. Translation: CASWGGLAGGPSSYNEQFF.

The chain couples TRBV7-9 to TRBJ1-1, with D uncertain. This CDR3 is built from 17 residues. With 5 bases removed from V and 2 bases from J, the gap between germline ends came to 21 bases. The germline gives CDR1 SEHNR, CDR2 FQNEAQ (reference sequence). Here the CDR3 reads CASSEGAGTFGNTEAFF. DNA of the CDR3: TGTGCCAGCAGCGAGGGTGCCGGTACCTTTGGCAACACTGAAGCTTTCTTT.

The chain links TRBV28 to TRBJ1-1, with D tentatively TRBD1 (5 bases). CDR3 length: 14 amino acids. Germline-derived CDR1 and CDR2 are MDHEN and SYDVKM. Between the trimmed V and J ends, which lost 3 bases and 4 bases, there was a span of 12 bases. The CDR3 loop is CASSFSSGATEAFF. CDR3 nucleotide sequence: TGTGCCAGCAGTTTTTCGAGTGGGGCCACTGAAGCTTTCTTT.

The V gene is TRBV29-1, the J gene TRBJ2-3; 8 bases align to TRBD2. The J segment lost 1 base and the V segment lost 7 bases, leaving 1 base of the junction unmatched. CDR3 length equals 12 residues. CDR1 SQVTM and CDR2 ANQGSEA come from the germline V gene. CDR3 amino acids: CSELAGTDTQYF. DNA of the CDR3: TGCAGCGAACTAGCGGGCACAGATACGCAGTATTTT.

J is TRBJ2-7 and V is TRBV11-2, with 7 bases fitting TRBD1. The J segment lost 3 bases and the V segment lost 3 bases, leaving 5 bases of the junction unmatched. CDR1 and CDR2 from the germline V gene are SGHAT and FQNNGV. This CDR3 spans 14 amino acids. In nucleotides, the CDR3 is TGTGCCAGCAGCTTGGGGACAGATTTCTACGAGCAGTACTTC. This translates into CASSLGTDFYEQYF.